This record concerns one T cell receptor beta chain sequence. This clone's antigen is unknown. The record has no base qualities; no much larger clone is one base away. Libraries were built with PCR. TCRdb lists the instrument as Illumina iSeq 100. The original methods were these. Non-productive sequences were removed, and CDR3s that did not start with C, did not end with F or W, or were shorter than 7 amino acids were discarded. Using R version 3.6.1, CDR3 homology was evaluated through Levenshtein distances (stringdist) along with unrooted phylogenetic trees (ape). TCRdb applied fastp at Q25 and MiXCR to the public reads, then kept only in-frame beta chains. Each entry merges the rows of one CDR3 protein and shows their most common DNA and genes. The V and J calls come from TCRdb's annotation, not from the publication. A total of about 18,000 distinct CDR3 sequences appear in this sample, about 60% of them only once. Clones ranked in the top ten supply more than 0.95% of the sample.

The CDR3 measures 16 amino acids from cysteine to phenylalanine. Kept here is only the CDR3 DNA, which spans 48 bases and is read in frame from base 1. The positive SARS-CoV-2 PCR tests of the convalescent patients were dated from March to December 2020, before the Alpha, Beta and Delta variants emerged in the United States. Ficoll-Paque Plus gradient centrifugation was used to isolate PBMCs from whole blood, and the isolated PBMCs were then either used fresh or cryopreserved at -140C. The sample belongs to a study of vaccination and CD4 T cells after COVID-19 (dated by TCRdb to between 2022 and 2023). Concerning the study at large: Convalescent patients had a positive SARS-CoV-2 result on nasal swab PCR, and of these patients, several had mild disease and one had severe disease. In the convalescent cohort there were six males and four females, among whom were two Hispanic individuals, seven Caucasians, two Asians and one multiracial person. Participants got two doses of the Pfizer-BioNTech BNT162b2 vaccine (n=8) or two doses of the Moderna mRNA-1273 vaccine (n=2). Post-COVID blood samples were collected from convalescent patients a median of around 100 days after diagnosis, with a range of roughly 35 to 180 days. Post-vaccine blood samples were taken a median of roughly 75 days after the second vaccine dose, with a range of 14 to 241 days. In approximately ten COVID-19 convalescent patients and a handful of infection-naive healthy vaccine recipients, the spike-specific CD4+ TCR repertoire before mRNA vaccination was compared with the repertoire after mRNA vaccination. Overall results and qualifications from the work: Among the post-vaccine SARS-CoV-2-reactive clones in convalescent patients, a median approximately 90% showed up only after vaccination, which suggests vaccine-specific priming. Nearly all vaccine-specific clones in convalescent patients (304 of 307) were mono-reactive for SARS-CoV-2 spike rather than cross-reactive with common cold coronaviruses. Relatively few convalescent patients were included in the study, and early timepoints after natural infection were not analyzed. Although the median number of SARS-CoV-2-reactive clonotypes went up from roughly 20 after infection to around 39 after vaccination, the increase was not significant.

The receptor chain draws on TRBV21-1 and TRBJ2-6; the table's D call, TRBD1, was not checked against the DNA. TRBV21-1 counts as a pseudogene. Sequenced here: CD4+ T cells from blood, sampled after SARS-CoV-2 vaccination. This sequence was found in a human donor who had recovered from COVID-19. This receptor carries the CDR3 CASSSDRTSGANVLTF. The sequence in DNA is TGTGCCAGCAGCTCGGACAGGACCTCAGGGGCCAACGTCCTGACTTTC.